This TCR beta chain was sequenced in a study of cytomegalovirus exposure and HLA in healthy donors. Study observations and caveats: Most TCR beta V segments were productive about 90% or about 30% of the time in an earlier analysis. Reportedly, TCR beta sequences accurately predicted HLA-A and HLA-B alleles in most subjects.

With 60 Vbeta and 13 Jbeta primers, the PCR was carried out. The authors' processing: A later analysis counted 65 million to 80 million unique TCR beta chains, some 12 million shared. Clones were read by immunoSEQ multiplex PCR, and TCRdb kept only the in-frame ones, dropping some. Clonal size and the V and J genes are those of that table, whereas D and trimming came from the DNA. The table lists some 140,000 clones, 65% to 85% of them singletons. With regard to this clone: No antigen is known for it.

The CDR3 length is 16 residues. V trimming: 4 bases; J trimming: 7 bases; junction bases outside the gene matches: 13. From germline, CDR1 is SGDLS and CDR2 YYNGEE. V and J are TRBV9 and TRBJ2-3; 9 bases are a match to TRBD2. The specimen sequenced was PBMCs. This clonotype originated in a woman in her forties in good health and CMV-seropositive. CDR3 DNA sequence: TGTGCCAGCAGCTCATTCTTGCGGGAGGGCCGCAATACGCAGTATTTT. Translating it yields CASSSFLREGRNTQYF.